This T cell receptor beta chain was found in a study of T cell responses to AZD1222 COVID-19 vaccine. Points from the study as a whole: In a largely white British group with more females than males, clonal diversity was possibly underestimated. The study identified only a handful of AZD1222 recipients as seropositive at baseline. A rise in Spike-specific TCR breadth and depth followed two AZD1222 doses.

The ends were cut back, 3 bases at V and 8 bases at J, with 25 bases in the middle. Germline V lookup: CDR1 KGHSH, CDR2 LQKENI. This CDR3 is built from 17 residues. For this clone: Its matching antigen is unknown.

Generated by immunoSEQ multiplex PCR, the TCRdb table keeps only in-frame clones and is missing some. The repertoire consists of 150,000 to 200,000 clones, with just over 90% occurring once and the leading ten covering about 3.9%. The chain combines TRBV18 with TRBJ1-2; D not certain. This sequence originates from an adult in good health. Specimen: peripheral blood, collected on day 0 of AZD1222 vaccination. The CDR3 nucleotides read TGTGCCAGCTCACCTCAAATAGATCAGGTGGACGGGTACGGCTACACCTTC. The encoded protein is CASSPQIDQVDGYGYTF.